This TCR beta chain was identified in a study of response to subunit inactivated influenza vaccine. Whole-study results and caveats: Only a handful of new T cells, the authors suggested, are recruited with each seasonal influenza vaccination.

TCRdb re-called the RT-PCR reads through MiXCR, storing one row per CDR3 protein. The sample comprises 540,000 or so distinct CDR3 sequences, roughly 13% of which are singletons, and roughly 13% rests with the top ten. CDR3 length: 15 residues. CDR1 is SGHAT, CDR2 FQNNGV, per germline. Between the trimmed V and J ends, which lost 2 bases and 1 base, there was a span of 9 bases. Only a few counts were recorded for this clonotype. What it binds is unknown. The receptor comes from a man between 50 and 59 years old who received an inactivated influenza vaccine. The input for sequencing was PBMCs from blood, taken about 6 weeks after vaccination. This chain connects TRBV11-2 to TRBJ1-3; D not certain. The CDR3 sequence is CASSLSRTSGNTIYF. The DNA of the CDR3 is TGTGCCAGCAGCTTATCCCGGACTTCTGGAAACACCATATATTTT.